This T cell receptor beta chain comes out of a study of lymphopenia after photon versus proton radiotherapy. Study-level points and caveats: Only patients who died were analyzed for survival; proton advantage is unproven. After the lymphocyte nadir, photon-treated repertoires showed oligoclonal expansion, especially of CD8+ Temra cells. Relative stability marked proton patients; photon patients lost diversity and naive cells. Larger post-nadir TCR diversity loss correlated inversely with survival in deceased patients.

Libraries were prepared by immunoSEQ multiplex PCR; TCRdb keeps only in-frame clonotypes and omits some of them. There are 20,000 to 25,000 clones in the sample; 85% occur only once, and over 15% lies in the top ten. The CDR3 covers 17 residues. Germline CDR1 is MNHNS and CDR2 is SASEGT. A word on this clone: Its specificity is not known. A junction end diverges from the germline sequence, so it may reflect a read error.

This sequence originates from a man aged 60 to 75 with pancreatic cancer. The V call is TRBV6-1, the J call TRBJ2-7; tentative D call: TRBD2 (5 bases). The sequences come from peripheral blood, collected from a patient treated with photon-based radiotherapy. DNA of the CDR3: TGTGCCATCAGTGACCCCGGAAAGCGGAGACTCTCCTACGAGCAGTACTTC. Its translation is CAISDPGKRRLSYEQYF.